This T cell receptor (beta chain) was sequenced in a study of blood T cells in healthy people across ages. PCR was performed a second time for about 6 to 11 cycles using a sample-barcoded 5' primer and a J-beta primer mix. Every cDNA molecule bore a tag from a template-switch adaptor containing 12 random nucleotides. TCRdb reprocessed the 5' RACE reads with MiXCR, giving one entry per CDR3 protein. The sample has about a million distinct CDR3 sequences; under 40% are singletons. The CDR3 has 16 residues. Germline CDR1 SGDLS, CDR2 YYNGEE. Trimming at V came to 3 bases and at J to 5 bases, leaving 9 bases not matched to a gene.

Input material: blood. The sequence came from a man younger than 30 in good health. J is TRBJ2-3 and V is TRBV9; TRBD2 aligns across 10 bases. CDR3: CASSAQLAGVGDTQYF. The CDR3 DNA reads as TGTGCCAGCAGCGCCCAGCTAGCGGGGGTCGGAGATACGCAGTATTTT.